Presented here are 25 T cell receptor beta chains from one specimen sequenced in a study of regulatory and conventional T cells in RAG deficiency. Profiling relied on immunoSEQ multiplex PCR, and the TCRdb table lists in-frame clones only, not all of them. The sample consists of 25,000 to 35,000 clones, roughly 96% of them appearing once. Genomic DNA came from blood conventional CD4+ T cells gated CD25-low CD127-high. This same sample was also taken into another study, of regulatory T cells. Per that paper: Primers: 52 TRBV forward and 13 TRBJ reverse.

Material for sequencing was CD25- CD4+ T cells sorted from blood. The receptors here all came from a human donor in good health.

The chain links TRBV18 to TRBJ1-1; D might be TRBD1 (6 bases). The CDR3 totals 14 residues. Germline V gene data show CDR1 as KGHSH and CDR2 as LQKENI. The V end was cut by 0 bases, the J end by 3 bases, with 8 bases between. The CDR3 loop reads CASSPPGGHTEAFF. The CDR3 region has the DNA TGTGCCAGCTCACCACCGGGGGGGCACACTGAAGCTTTCTTT.

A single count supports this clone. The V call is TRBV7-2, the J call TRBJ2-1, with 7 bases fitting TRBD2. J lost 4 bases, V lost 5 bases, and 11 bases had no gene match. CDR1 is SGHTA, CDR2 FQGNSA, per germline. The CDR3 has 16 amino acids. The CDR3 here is CASSHALGSGYNEQFF. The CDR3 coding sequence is TGTGCCAGCAGCCATGCCCTGGGTAGCGGGTACAATGAGCAGTTCTTC.

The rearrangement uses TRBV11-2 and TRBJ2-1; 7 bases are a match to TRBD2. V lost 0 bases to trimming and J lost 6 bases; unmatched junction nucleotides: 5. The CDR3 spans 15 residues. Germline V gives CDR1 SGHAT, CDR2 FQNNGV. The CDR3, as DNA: TGTGCCAGCAGCTTAGATGGCAGGGAGGGCAATGAGCAGTTCTTC. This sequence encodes CASSLDGREGNEQFF.

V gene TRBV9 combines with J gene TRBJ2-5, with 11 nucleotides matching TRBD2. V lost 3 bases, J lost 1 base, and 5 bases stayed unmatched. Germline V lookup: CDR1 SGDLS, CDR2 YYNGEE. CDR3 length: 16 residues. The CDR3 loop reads CASSAVAGGPQETQYF. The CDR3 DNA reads TGTGCCAGCAGCGCGGTAGCGGGAGGGCCCCAAGAGACCCAGTACTTC.

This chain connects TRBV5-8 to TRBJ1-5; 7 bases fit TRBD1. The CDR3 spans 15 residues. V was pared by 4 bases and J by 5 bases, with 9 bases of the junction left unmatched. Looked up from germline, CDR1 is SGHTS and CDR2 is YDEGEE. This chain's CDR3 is CASSLGGQKYQPQHF. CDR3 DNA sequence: TGTGCCAGCAGCCTGGGGGGACAGAAATATCAGCCCCAGCATTTT.

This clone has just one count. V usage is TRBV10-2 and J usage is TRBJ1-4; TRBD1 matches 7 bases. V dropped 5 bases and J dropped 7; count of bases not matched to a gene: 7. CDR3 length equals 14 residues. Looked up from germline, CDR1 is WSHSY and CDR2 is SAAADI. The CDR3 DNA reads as TGCGCCAGCAGTACCGACAGGGCCGGTGAAAAACTGTTTTTT. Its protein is CASSTDRAGEKLFF.

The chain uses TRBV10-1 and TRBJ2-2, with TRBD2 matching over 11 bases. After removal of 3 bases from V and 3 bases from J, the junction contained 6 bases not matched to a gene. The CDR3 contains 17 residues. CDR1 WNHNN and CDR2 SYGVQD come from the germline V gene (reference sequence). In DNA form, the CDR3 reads TGCGCCAGCAGTGACCTAGCGGGGGGCCCCTACACCGGGGAGCTGTTTTTT. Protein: CASSDLAGGPYTGELFF.

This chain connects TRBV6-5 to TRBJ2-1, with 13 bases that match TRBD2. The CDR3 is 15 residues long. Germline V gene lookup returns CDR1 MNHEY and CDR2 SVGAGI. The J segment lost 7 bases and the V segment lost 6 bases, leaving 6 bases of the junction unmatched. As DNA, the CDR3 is TGTGCCAGCAGAACTAGCGGGAGGGCCCCGAATGAGCAGTTCTTC. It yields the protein CASRTSGRAPNEQFF.

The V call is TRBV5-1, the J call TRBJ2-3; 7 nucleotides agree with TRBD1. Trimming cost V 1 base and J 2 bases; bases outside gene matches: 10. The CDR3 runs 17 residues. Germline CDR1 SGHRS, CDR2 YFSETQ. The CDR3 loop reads CASSLSQGVQFTDTQYF. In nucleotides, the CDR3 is TGCGCCAGCAGCTTGTCTCAGGGGGTTCAATTCACAGATACGCAGTATTTT.

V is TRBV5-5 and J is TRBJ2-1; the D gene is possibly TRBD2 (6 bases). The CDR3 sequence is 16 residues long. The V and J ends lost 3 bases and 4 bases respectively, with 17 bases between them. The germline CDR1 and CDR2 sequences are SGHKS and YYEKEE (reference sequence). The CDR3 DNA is TGTGCCAGCAGCTCGTCGCGGGGACCTAAGTACAATGAGCAGTTCTTC. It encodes CASSSSRGPKYNEQFF.

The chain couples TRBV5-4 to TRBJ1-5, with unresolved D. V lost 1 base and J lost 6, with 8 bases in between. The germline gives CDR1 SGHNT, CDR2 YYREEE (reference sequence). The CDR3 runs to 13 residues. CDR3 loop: CASSLKGGQPQHF. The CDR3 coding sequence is TGTGCCAGCAGCTTGAAGGGAGGTCAGCCCCAGCATTTT.

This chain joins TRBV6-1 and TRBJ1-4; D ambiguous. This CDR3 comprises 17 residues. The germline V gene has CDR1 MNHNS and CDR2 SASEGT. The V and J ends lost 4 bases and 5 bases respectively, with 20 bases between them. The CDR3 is CASSARTGWVQNEKLFF. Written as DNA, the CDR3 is TGTGCCAGCAGTGCGCGGACGGGGTGGGTACAAAATGAAAAACTGTTTTTT.

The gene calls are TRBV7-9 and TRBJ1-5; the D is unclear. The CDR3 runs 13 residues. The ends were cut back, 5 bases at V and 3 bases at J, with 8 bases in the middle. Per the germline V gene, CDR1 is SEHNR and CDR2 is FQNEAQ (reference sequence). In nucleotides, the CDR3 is TGTGCCAGCAGCCCCAGGAACAATCAGCCCCAGCATTTT. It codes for CASSPRNNQPQHF.

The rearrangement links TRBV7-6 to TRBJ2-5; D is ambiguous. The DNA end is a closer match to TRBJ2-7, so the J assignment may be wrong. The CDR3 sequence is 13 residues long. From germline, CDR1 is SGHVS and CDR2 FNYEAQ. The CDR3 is CASSLALHYEQYF. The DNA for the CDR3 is TGTGCCAGCAGCTTAGCGCTCCACTACGAGCAGTACTTC.

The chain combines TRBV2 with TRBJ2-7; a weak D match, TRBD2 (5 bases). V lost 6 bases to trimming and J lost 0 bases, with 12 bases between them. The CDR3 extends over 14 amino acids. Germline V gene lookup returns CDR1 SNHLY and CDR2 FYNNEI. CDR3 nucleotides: TGTGCCAGCAGGCTCCGGGAAGCCTCCTACGAGCAGTACTTC. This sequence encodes CASRLREASYEQYF.

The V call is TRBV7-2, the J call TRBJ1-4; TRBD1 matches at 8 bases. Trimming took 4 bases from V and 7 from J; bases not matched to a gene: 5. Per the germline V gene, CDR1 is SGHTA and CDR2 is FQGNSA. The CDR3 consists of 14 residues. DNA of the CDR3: TGTGCCAGCAGCTCGGACAGGGCGGTTGAAAAACTGTTTTTT. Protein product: CASSSDRAVEKLFF.

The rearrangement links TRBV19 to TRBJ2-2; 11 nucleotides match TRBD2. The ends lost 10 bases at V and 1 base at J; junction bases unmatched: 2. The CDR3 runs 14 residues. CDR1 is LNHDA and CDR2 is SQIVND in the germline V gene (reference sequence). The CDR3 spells CATTSGRNTGELFF. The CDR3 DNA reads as TGTGCCACTACTAGCGGGAGGAACACCGGGGAGCTGTTTTTT.

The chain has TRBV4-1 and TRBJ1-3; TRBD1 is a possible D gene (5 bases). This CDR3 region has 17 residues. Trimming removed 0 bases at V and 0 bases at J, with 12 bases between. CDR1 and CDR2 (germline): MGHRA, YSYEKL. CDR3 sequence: CASSQDRAWGSGNTIYF. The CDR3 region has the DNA TGCGCCAGCAGCCAAGACAGGGCCTGGGGCTCTGGAAACACCATATATTTT.

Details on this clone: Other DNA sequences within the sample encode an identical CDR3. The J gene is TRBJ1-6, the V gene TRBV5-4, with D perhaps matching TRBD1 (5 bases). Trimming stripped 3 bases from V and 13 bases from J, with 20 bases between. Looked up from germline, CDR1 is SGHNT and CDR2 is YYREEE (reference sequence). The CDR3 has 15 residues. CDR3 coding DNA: TGTGCCAGCAGCTCCGGGGGAGATAGTATTTCCCCCCTCCACTTT. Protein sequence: CASSSGGDSISPLHF.

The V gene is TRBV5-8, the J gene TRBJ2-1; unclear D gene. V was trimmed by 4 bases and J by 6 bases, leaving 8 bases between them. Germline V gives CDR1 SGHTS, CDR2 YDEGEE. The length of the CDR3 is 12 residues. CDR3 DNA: TGTGCCAGCAGCGCCGTTAGCAATGAGCAGTTCTTC. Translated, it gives CASSAVSNEQFF.

In DNA, the CDR3 is TGCGCCAGCAGTGCCATAAGCGGGGGATTAGTCTACGAGCAGTACTTC. Translation gives CASSAISGGLVYEQYF. The chain combines TRBV10-1 with TRBJ2-7; 8 bases map to TRBD2. The ends lost 4 bases at V and 3 bases at J; junction bases unmatched: 11. This CDR3 has 16 amino acids. The germline gives CDR1 WNHNN, CDR2 SYGVQD (reference sequence).

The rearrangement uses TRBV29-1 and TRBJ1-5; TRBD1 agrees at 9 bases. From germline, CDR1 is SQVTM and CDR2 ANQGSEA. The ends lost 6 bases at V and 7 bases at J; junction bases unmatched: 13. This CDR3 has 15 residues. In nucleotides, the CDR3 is TGCAGCGTCCTCATTGGGACAGGGTCGAACCAGCCCCAGCATTTT. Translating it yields CSVLIGTGSNQPQHF. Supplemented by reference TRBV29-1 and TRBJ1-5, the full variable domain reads SAVISQKPSRDICQRGTSLTIQCQVDSQVTMMFWYRQQPGQSLTLIATANQGSEATYESGFVIDKFPISRPNLTFSTLTVSNMSPEDSSIYLCSVLIGTGSNQPQHFGDGTRLSIL.

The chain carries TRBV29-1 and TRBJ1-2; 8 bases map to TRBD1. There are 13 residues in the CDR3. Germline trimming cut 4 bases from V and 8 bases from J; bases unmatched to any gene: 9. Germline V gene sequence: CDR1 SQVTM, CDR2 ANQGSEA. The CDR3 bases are TGCAGCGTTGTCTGGCAGGGGGCGAACGGCTACACCTTC. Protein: CSVVWQGANGYTF. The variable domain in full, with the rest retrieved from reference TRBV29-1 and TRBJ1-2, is SAVISQKPSRDICQRGTSLTIQCQVDSQVTMMFWYRQQPGQSLTLIATANQGSEATYESGFVIDKFPISRPNLTFSTLTVSNMSPEDSSIYLCSVVWQGANGYTFGSGTRLTVV.

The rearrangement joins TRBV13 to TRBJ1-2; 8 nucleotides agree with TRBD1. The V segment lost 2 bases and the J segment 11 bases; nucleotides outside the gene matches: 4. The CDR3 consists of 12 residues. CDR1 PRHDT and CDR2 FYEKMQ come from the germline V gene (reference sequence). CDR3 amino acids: CASSLRQGRYTF. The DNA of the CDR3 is TGTGCCAGCAGCTTAAGACAGGGGAGATACACCTTC.

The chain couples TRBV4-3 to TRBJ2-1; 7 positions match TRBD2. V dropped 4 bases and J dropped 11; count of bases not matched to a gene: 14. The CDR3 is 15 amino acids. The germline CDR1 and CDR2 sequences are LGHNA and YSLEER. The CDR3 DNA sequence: TGCGCCAGCAGCCTCCAAGGTTTCGGCGGGAGTCAGCAGTTCTTC. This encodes CASSLQGFGGSQQFF.